This passage covers 12 T cell receptor beta chains from one sample sequenced in a study of OX40 agonist ivuxolimab in advanced cancers. The protocol was immunoSEQ multiplex PCR, while the TCRdb copy is restricted to in-frame clones and leaves out a portion. The table lists 70,000 to 90,000 clones, around 82% of them singletons. Source: CD4+ or CD8+ T cells sorted from blood, taken in a trial of the OX40 agonist ivuxolimab. The receptors originated from an adult with an advanced solid tumor such as melanoma, head and neck, liver or kidney cancer.

The chain joins TRBV5-6 to TRBJ1-6, with TRBD1 as a possible D gene (5 bases). CDR1 is SGHDT and CDR2 is YYEEEE in the germline V gene. Trimming took off 1 base at V and 10 bases at J, with 18 bases between the two ends. This CDR3 is built from 16 residues. CDR3 DNA sequence: TGTGCCAGCAGCTTGAGTAATAAGCCAGGGAACTCACCCCTCCACTTT. Translation gives CASSLSNKPGNSPLHF.

This rearrangement joins TRBV5-1 to TRBJ1-4; 12 bases are a match to TRBD1. This CDR3 contains 14 residues. Per the germline V gene, CDR1 is SGHRS and CDR2 is YFSETQ. J was trimmed by 8 bases and V by 4 bases; bases with no gene match: 3. In DNA, the CDR3 is TGCGCCAGCAGCCCGGGACAGGGGGCCGAAAAACTGTTTTTT. Protein: CASSPGQGAEKLFF.

This rearrangement joins TRBV6-5 to TRBJ2-1; D gene unclear. This CDR3 is 14 amino acids long. Germline CDR1 MNHEY, CDR2 SVGAGI. Trimming shortened V by 6 bases and J by 8 bases, and 17 bases separated the two germline ends. In nucleotides, the CDR3 is TGTGCCAGCAGCACTCTTCAGACAATCCATGAGCAGTTCTTC. It encodes CASSTLQTIHEQFF.

V usage is TRBV28 and J usage is TRBJ2-1; D perhaps matches TRBD2 (6 bases). CDR1 is MDHEN, CDR2 SYDVKM, per germline. V gave up 4 bases and J gave up 5 bases, with 12 bases separating them. The CDR3 extends over 14 amino acids. CDR3 in DNA: TGTGCCAGCAGTTGGCCCCTAGCGAACAATGAGCAGTTCTTC. Amino acid sequence: CASSWPLANNEQFF.

V gene TRBV19 combines with J gene TRBJ1-2, with D hard to call. V was clipped by 3 bases and J by 4 bases, with 24 bases between them. CDR3 length: 18 amino acids. CDR1 and CDR2 from the germline V gene are LNHDA and SQIVND (reference sequence). In nucleotides, the CDR3 is TGTGCCAGTAGTATCGTATACCGCCCTCTTAGGCAGACCTATGGCTACACCTTC. Protein sequence: CASSIVYRPLRQTYGYTF.

The chain carries TRBV5-4 and TRBJ2-1; D is uncertain. The CDR3 length is 15 residues. The germline V and J ends were trimmed by 4 bases and 3 bases, with 14 bases remaining between them. Germline CDR1 reads SGHNT; CDR2 reads YYREEE (reference sequence). CDR3 region: CASSLGRANYNEQFF. For the CDR3, the DNA is TGTGCCAGCAGCCTGGGCCGGGCAAACTACAATGAGCAGTTCTTC.

This clone was seen more than once but under ten times. The CDR3 region is CASSPRLGNNEQFF. The CDR3 nucleotides read TGTGCCAGCAGCCCTCGACTAGGAAACAATGAGCAGTTCTTC. The rearrangement joins TRBV2 to TRBJ2-1; D is possibly TRBD2 (6 bases). In germline, CDR1 is SNHLY, CDR2 FYNNEI. V was shortened by 6 bases and J by 5 bases, with 14 bases between the two germline ends. The CDR3 length is 14 residues. Using reference TRBV2 and TRBJ2-1 for the parts outside the CDR3, the full variable domain is EPEVTQTPSHQVTQMGQEVILRCVPISNHLYFYWYRQILGQKVEFLVSFYNNEISEKSEIFDDQFSVERPDGSNFTLKIRSTKLEDSAMYFCASSPRLGNNEQFFGPGTRLTVL.

By share, this clone counts as medium-sized. The chain carries TRBV6-5 and TRBJ1-6, with D possibly TRBD1 on 5 matching bases. This CDR3 has 12 residues. CDR1 and CDR2 from the germline V gene are MNHEY and SVGAGI. With 6 bases removed from V and 9 bases from J, the gap between germline ends came to 9 bases. CDR3 sequence reads: CASSPGISPLHF. In DNA form, the CDR3 reads TGTGCCAGCAGCCCAGGGATTTCACCCCTCCACTTT.

This sequence joins TRBV6-5 and TRBJ1-1; D not certain. The CDR3 sequence is 13 residues long. CDR1 is MNHEY and CDR2 is SVGAGI in the germline V gene. V was shortened by 2 bases and J by 8 bases, with 12 bases between the two germline ends. The CDR3: CASSYEWTKEAFF. In DNA, the CDR3 is TGTGCCAGCAGTTACGAGTGGACGAAGGAAGCTTTCTTT.

The CDR3 loop reads CASSLGPDRGPGELFF. The CDR3 DNA follows: TGTGCCAGCAGCTTAGGCCCAGACAGGGGGCCCGGGGAGCTGTTTTTT. The chain links TRBV11-2 to TRBJ2-2; TRBD1 agrees at 10 bases. This CDR3 is built from 16 residues. Germline CDR1 and CDR2: SGHAT and FQNNGV. Losses at the gene ends were 1 base for V and 6 bases for J; bases not matched to a gene: 5.

This chain joins TRBV19 and TRBJ2-3; D possibly corresponds to TRBD2 (5 bases). CDR3 size: 16 residues. Trimming pared 5 bases from V and 7 bases from J, leaving 22 bases between. Germline lookup yields CDR1 LNHDA and CDR2 SQIVND (reference sequence). The CDR3 bases are TGTGCCAGTAGTGGACCTAGCCGGACCGGGCGGAATACGCAGTATTTT. This sequence encodes CASSGPSRTGRNTQYF.

The chain links TRBV27 to TRBJ2-7; D possibly uses TRBD1 or TRBD2 (5 bases each). The CDR3 length is 16 residues. V shed 6 bases and J shed 5 bases, with 23 bases lying between them. Looked up from germline, CDR1 is MNHEY and CDR2 is SMNVEV (reference sequence). For the CDR3, the DNA is TGTGCCAGCAGCCACTACCCCGGGACCGAGGGCGACGAGCAGTACTTC. Its protein is CASSHYPGTEGDEQYF.